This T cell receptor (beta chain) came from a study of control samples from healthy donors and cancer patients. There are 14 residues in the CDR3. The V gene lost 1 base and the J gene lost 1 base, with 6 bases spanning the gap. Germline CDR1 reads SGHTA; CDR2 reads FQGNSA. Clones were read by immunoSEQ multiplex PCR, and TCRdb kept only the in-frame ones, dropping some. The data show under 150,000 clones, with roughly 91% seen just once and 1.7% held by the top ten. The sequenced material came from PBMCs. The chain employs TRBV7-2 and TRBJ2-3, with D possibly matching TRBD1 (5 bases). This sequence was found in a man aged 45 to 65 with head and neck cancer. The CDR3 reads CASSLGRGTDTQYF. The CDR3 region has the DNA TGTGCCAGCAGCTTAGGCAGGGGCACAGATACGCAGTATTTT.